These 28 T cell receptor beta chains share one sample of origin, sequenced in a study of breast tumors, draining lymph nodes, adjacent tissues. A single record per CDR3 protein comes from TCRdb applying MiXCR to the multiplex PCR reads. Of under 150,000 distinct CDR3 sequences listed, around 22% are singletons. Samples came from axillary lymph nodes draining the breast cancer. The sample taken for sequencing was axillary lymph node tissue. These receptors were obtained from a female donor with breast cancer. Some clones in this sample may be carry-over from other donors' samples.

This clonotype was seen ten or more times. This chain joins TRBV9 and TRBJ2-3; 10 nucleotides line up with TRBD2. Germline V gene lookup returns CDR1 SGDLS and CDR2 YYNGEE. The V gene end was trimmed by 0 bases and the J gene end by 2 bases; junction bases not matched to a gene: 12. The CDR3 sequence is 19 residues long. In DNA, the CDR3 is TGTGCCAGCAGCGTAGACCTTTTGGCTACTAGCGGGGTCACAGATACGCAGTATTTT. Amino acids: CASSVDLLATSGVTDTQYF.

This clonotype came up many times. The chain is built from TRBV15 and TRBJ2-7, with D perhaps TRBD1 (6 bases). The germline V gene has CDR1 LNHNV and CDR2 YYDKDF (reference sequence). V lost 6 bases and J lost 2, with 14 bases in between. CDR3 length: 14 residues. Written as DNA, the CDR3 is TGTGCCACCAGTCCTACAGGGATAACCTACGAGCAGTACTTC. This sequence encodes CATSPTGITYEQYF.

CDR3 nucleotide sequence: TGTGCCAGCAGTTCCGGCCCCTTGACCGGGGAGCTGTTTTTT. Translating gives CASSSGPLTGELFF. The J gene is TRBJ2-2, the V gene TRBV28; D remains ambiguous. Germline V lookup: CDR1 MDHEN, CDR2 SYDVKM. The CDR3 runs to 14 residues. Trimming removed 4 bases from V and 5 bases from J, with 11 bases in between. Using reference TRBV28 and TRBJ2-2 for the parts outside the CDR3, the full variable domain is DVKVTQSSRYLVKRTGEKVFLECVQDMDHENMFWYRQDPGLGLRLIYFSYDVKMKEKGDIPEGYSVSREKKERFSLILESASTNQTSMYLCASSSGPLTGELFFGEGSRLTVL.

Remarks on this clonotype: With a much larger clone just one base away, this may be a read error. CDR3 region: CASSEAVTGYEQFF. CDR3 coding DNA: TGTGCCAGCAGTGAAGCGGTTACTGGGTATGAGCAGTTCTTC. The chain links TRBV6-1 to TRBJ2-1; no reliable D call. Germline values: CDR1 MNHNS, CDR2 SASEGT. This CDR3 has 14 amino acids. V lost 0 bases, J lost 8 bases, and 11 bases lay in between.

At least ten counts were recorded for this clonotype. The V and J genes are TRBV6-6 and TRBJ2-3; no firm D call. CDR1 and CDR2 from the germline V gene are MNHNY and SVGAGI (reference sequence). The CDR3 sequence is 12 residues long. V was clipped by 6 bases and J by 2 bases, with 6 bases between them. The CDR3 protein is CASRSNTDTQYF. In nucleotides, the CDR3 is TGTGCCAGCAGATCCAACACAGATACGCAGTATTTT.

In its sample, this clonotype was seen many times. The rearrangement uses TRBV6-2 or TRBV6-3 and TRBJ2-7, with unresolved D. The V and J ends lost 3 bases and 2 bases respectively, with 8 bases between them. Germline assignment: CDR1 MNHEY and CDR2 SVGEGT. CDR3 length equals 13 residues. For the CDR3, the DNA is TGTGCCAGCAGTTATAACGGACCCTACGAGCAGTACTTC. Translating it yields CASSYNGPYEQYF.

The table lists this clonotype with many counts. V gene TRBV20-1 combines with J gene TRBJ2-5; 7 positions agree with TRBD2. CDR1 DFQATT and CDR2 SNEGSKA come from the germline V gene (reference sequence). This CDR3 spans 13 amino acids. V lost 5 bases, J lost 6 bases, and 9 bases stayed unmatched. CDR3 DNA sequence: TGCAGTGCTCCCCCAGGCGGGGGACAGACCCAGTACTTC. This encodes CSAPPGGGQTQYF.

This clonotype was detected ten times or more. The V gene is TRBV10-3, the J gene TRBJ2-5, with a possible D match to TRBD2 (6 bases). V lost 8 bases and J lost 2, with 15 bases in between. Germline CDR1 ENHRY, CDR2 SYGVKD. CDR3 length: 14 residues. The CDR3 DNA is TGTGCCATCCGACCTGGGGGAGGACAAGAGACCCAGTACTTC. Translating gives CAIRPGGGQETQYF.

A word on this clonotype: A much larger clone lies a single base off, so this may be a read error. The gene calls are TRBV20-1 and TRBJ2-2; 7 positions agree with TRBD2. The CDR3 is 14 amino acids. From germline, CDR1 is DFQATT and CDR2 SNEGSKA (reference sequence). DNA for the CDR3: TGCGGTGCTATGCGGGAGAAGACCACCGGGGAGCTGTTTTTT. It encodes CGAMREKTTGELFF.

This clonotype has ten or more counts. The rearrangement joins TRBV6-1 to TRBJ1-2, with D possibly being TRBD1 (6 bases). The CDR3 sequence is 12 residues long. Germline assignment: CDR1 MNHNS and CDR2 SASEGT. V was shortened by 6 bases and J by 6 bases, with 11 bases between the two germline ends. Here the CDR3 reads CASRGHRDGYTF. As DNA, the CDR3 is TGTGCCAGCAGAGGACACAGGGATGGCTACACCTTC.

This clonotype was counted many times. This sequence joins TRBV11-1 and TRBJ2-7; 9 nucleotides match TRBD2. Looked up from germline, CDR1 is SGHAT and CDR2 is FQDESV (reference sequence). The CDR3 has 14 amino acids. The J segment lost 3 bases and the V segment lost 5 bases, leaving 5 bases of the junction unmatched. CDR3: CASSMGLALYEQYF. For the CDR3, the DNA is TGTGCCAGCAGCATGGGACTAGCTCTCTACGAGCAGTACTTC.

V and J are TRBV30 and TRBJ2-2; 11 positions match TRBD1. V lost 7 bases and J lost 8; bases outside the gene matches: 9. Per the germline V gene, CDR1 is GTSNPN and CDR2 is SVGIG (reference sequence). The CDR3 is 14 residues long. This CDR3 reads CASSRTGGVGELFF. CDR3 sequence (DNA): TGTGCCTCCTCACGGACAGGGGGCGTTGGGGAGCTGTTTTTT.

This clonotype is medium-sized by share. This rearrangement joins TRBV5-1 to TRBJ2-7; D possibly corresponds to TRBD2 (6 bases). This CDR3 comprises 15 residues. CDR1 and CDR2 (germline): SGHRS, YFSETQ. Trimming shortened V by 0 bases and J by 7 bases, and 17 bases separated the two germline ends. DNA for the CDR3: TGCGCCAGCAGCTTGGTGGGAGGAGTATCGGGAGAGCAGTACTTC. Translating it yields CASSLVGGVSGEQYF.

A few counts support this clonotype. A read error may explain this, as a much larger clone is one base away. This rearrangement joins TRBV7-2 to TRBJ1-4; no reliable D call. V was trimmed by 4 bases and J by 10 bases, leaving 19 bases between them. CDR3 length: 15 amino acids. The germline V gene encodes CDR1 SGHTA and CDR2 FQGNSA. CDR3 sequence reads: CASSSSRGWDGKLFF. The DNA for the CDR3 is TGTGCCAGCAGCTCCTCCCGTGGATGGGATGGAAAACTGTTTTTT.

This clonotype was seen many times. The gene calls are TRBV11-3 and TRBJ2-3; 8 nucleotides match TRBD1. CDR1 SGHNT and CDR2 YENEEA come from the germline V gene. This CDR3 spans 13 amino acids. V lost 7 bases to trimming and J lost 2 bases; unmatched junction nucleotides: 2. CDR3 bases: TGTGCCAGCAAGGACAGGGCCACAGATACGCAGTATTTT. Protein product: CASKDRATDTQYF.

With regard to this clonotype: A single base separates this from a much larger clone, so it may be a read error. J is TRBJ2-5 and V is TRBV20-1; tentative D call: TRBD1 (7 bases). This CDR3 comprises 16 residues. Trimming removed 5 bases at V and 5 bases at J, with 24 bases between. Germline V CDR1 and CDR2: DFQATT, SNEGSKA (reference sequence). The CDR3, as DNA: TGCAGTGCTTTCCGGACTAACGGGTCACAGGGGGAGACCCAGTACTTC. Its protein product is CSAFRTNGSQGETQYF.

This clonotype was counted at least ten times. This chain connects TRBV18 to TRBJ2-7; 7 bases are shared with TRBD1. Per germline, CDR1 KGHSH and CDR2 LQKENI. V lost 5 bases to trimming and J lost 6 bases; unmatched junction nucleotides: 7. The CDR3 sequence is 13 residues long. The CDR3 region has the DNA TGTGCCAGCTCAGGCCGGACAGGTGCCGAGCAGTACTTC. This codes for CASSGRTGAEQYF. Supplemented by reference TRBV18 and TRBJ2-7, the full variable domain reads NAGVMQNPRHLVRRRGQEARLRCSPMKGHSHVYWYRQLPEEGLKFMVYLQKENIIDESGMPKERFSAEFPKEGPSILRIQQVVRGDSAAYFCASSGRTGAEQYFGPGTRLTVT.

The chain recombines TRBV28 with TRBJ2-6; 7 positions agree with TRBD1. Unmatched junction bases numbered 1, after V lost 5 bases and J lost 0 bases. The CDR3 is made up of 15 amino acids. Germline values: CDR1 MDHEN, CDR2 SYDVKM. The CDR3 region has the DNA TGTGCCAGCAGTCCAGGGGGCTCTGGGGCCAACGTCCTGACTTTC. Protein product: CASSPGGSGANVLTF. The entire variable domain, with the rest obtained from reference TRBV28 and TRBJ2-6, is as follows: DVKVTQSSRYLVKRTGEKVFLECVQDMDHENMFWYRQDPGLGLRLIYFSYDVKMKEKGDIPEGYSVSREKKERFSLILESASTNQTSMYLCASSPGGSGANVLTFGAGSRLTVL.

Concerning this clonotype: A much bigger clone sits one base away, suggesting this may be a read error. A read error is likely, as this CDR3 ends without the conserved phenylalanine or tryptophan. The chain links TRBV5-5 to TRBJ2-2, with D uncertain. Germline V gene lookup returns CDR1 SGHKS and CDR2 YYEKEE (reference sequence). There are 14 residues in the CDR3. V was clipped by 4 bases and J by 1 base, with 8 bases between them. The CDR3 DNA is TGTGCCAGCAGCACCGGATGGAACACCGGGGAGCTGTTTCTT. It encodes CASSTGWNTGELFL.

This clonotype appeared many times. The CDR3 loop is CASRGLPRDEQFF. Written as DNA, the CDR3 is TGTGCCAGCAGGGGACTACCTAGGGATGAGCAGTTCTTC. V is TRBV28 and J is TRBJ2-1, with 7 bases that match TRBD2. With 6 bases clipped from V and 8 bases from J, the junction kept 7 bases outside the gene matches. Per the germline V gene, CDR1 is MDHEN and CDR2 is SYDVKM. The CDR3 length is 13 residues.

Remarks on this clonotype: A much larger clone lies one base from this, so it may be a read error. The chain couples TRBV3-1 to TRBJ2-3, with D possibly being TRBD2 (6 bases). Germline V lookup: CDR1 LGHDT, CDR2 YNNKEL (reference sequence). The CDR3 spans 18 residues. Trimming cost V 1 base and J 3 bases, with 20 bases left between them. CDR3 loop: CASSQGRRAGSPTDTQYF. In DNA, the CDR3 is TGTGCCAGCAGCCAAGGGCGTAGGGCGGGATCGCCTACAGATACGCAGTATTTT.

This clonotype was seen at least ten times. The chain uses TRBV5-6 and TRBJ2-5; TRBD2 matches at 8 bases. The junction had 15 bases not matched to a gene; V was cut back by 4 bases and J by 1 base. Germline V gene lookup returns CDR1 SGHDT and CDR2 YYEEEE. The CDR3 totals 18 residues. CDR3 sequence reads: CASSDGLATGGIQETQYF. The CDR3 DNA reads as TGTGCCAGCAGCGACGGACTAGCCACGGGGGGAATCCAAGAGACCCAGTACTTC.

This clonotype was found a few times. The V call is TRBV28, the J call TRBJ1-4; D is possibly TRBD1 (6 bases). Germline V lookup: CDR1 MDHEN, CDR2 SYDVKM. V shed 3 bases and J shed 5 bases, with 13 bases lying between them. The CDR3 covers 15 residues. CDR3 coding DNA: TGTGCCAGCAGTTTTCACAGGGTGGGGAATGAAAAACTGTTTTTT. Translated, it gives CASSFHRVGNEKLFF.

By sample fraction, this clonotype is medium-sized (0.01 to 0.1%). V usage is TRBV7-9 and J usage is TRBJ2-1; D possibly corresponds to TRBD2 (6 bases). The CDR3 is 14 residues long. Germline values: CDR1 SEHNR, CDR2 FQNEAQ (reference sequence). V lost 3 bases to trimming and J lost 3 bases, with 9 bases between them. CDR3 amino acids: CASSFERVYNEQFF. CDR3 in DNA: TGTGCCAGCAGCTTTGAGCGGGTCTACAATGAGCAGTTCTTC.

This clonotype showed up many times. The rearrangement joins TRBV14 to TRBJ1-2, with a possible D match to TRBD1 (6 bases). The CDR3 sequence is 14 residues long. CDR1 SGHDN and CDR2 FVKESK come from the germline V gene. V lost 1 base and J 5 bases, leaving 11 bases between the germline ends. The CDR3 loop reads CASSQADRFYGYTF. The CDR3 bases are TGTGCCAGCAGCCAAGCCGACAGGTTTTATGGCTACACCTTC.

As regards this clonotype: A much larger clone lies a single base off, so this may be a read error. The CDR3 coding sequence is TGCGCCGGCAGCCAAGATTTCAATGAAAAACTGTTTTTT. This translates into CAGSQDFNEKLFF. The rearrangement joins TRBV4-1 to TRBJ1-4, with D unresolved. CDR1 is MGHRA and CDR2 is YSYEKL in the germline V gene. The CDR3 covers 13 residues.

This clonotype was counted only a few times. This chain links TRBV28 with TRBJ1-6; 7 bases align to TRBD1. The CDR3 length is 15 residues. In germline, CDR1 is MDHEN, CDR2 SYDVKM. Trimming at V came to 5 bases and at J to 7 bases, leaving 8 bases not matched to a gene. CDR3 protein: CASSQRQGRNSPLHF. The CDR3 nucleotides are TGTGCCAGCAGTCAACGACAGGGCCGGAATTCACCCCTCCACTTT.

This clonotype has ten or more counts. The chain combines TRBV3-1 with TRBJ2-2, with TRBD2 matching over 15 bases. The CDR3 extends over 17 amino acids. The V segment lost 3 bases and the J segment 7 bases; nucleotides outside the gene matches: 6. From germline, CDR1 is LGHDT and CDR2 YNNKEL (reference sequence). The CDR3 loop is CASSHEGLAGGGGELFF. CDR3 coding DNA: TGTGCCAGCAGCCACGAGGGACTAGCGGGAGGAGGCGGGGAGCTGTTTTTT.